This is a list of T cell receptor beta chains from one sample in a study of T cell responses to AZD1222 COVID-19 vaccine. Sequenced by immunoSEQ multiplex PCR; TCRdb stores in-frame clones only, minus some. This sample has tens of thousands of clones, with 65% to 90% found just once. The sample consisted of peripheral blood, taken on day 0 of AZD1222 vaccination. The receptors here all came from an adult in good health. CDR3s include the opening cysteine and the closing phenylalanine or tryptophan. A D gene is named only where the DNA matches it firmly. Not all rows give a size; the values are once, few, many and, for expanded clones, a class.

clone size	V gene	J gene	D gene	CDR3 DNA	CDR3 protein
.	TRBV2	TRBJ2-3	TRBD2	TGTGCCAGCAGGAAAGGACTAGCGGGGGGGTCCTTGGATACGCAGTATTTT	CASRKGLAGGSLDTQYF
.	TRBV9	TRBJ2-5	TRBD1	TGTGCCAGCAGCCCGGGGACAGGGGGCGTAGAGACCCAGTACTTC	CASSPGTGGVETQYF
few	TRBV19	TRBJ2-2	.	TGTGCCAGTACCCCTGACAGGCCCAACACCGGGGAGCTGTTTTTT	CASTPDRPNTGELFF
.	TRBV4-1	TRBJ1-4	.	TGCGCCAGCAGCCAAATACGTGGCCAGGGAACAACTAATGAAAAACTGTTTTTT	CASSQIRGQGTTNEKLFF
.	TRBV19	TRBJ2-2	.	TGTGCCAGTAGTCGAGGGGTAGTCACCGGGGAGCTGTTTTTT	CASSRGVVTGELFF
.	TRBV20-1	TRBJ2-1	.	TGCAGTGCTAGGGAGCGGAATGAGCAGTTCTTC	CSARERNEQFF
.	TRBV7-8	TRBJ2-1	TRBD2	TGTGCCAGCAGCTACAGACTAGCGGGGGCGGATGAGCAGTTCTTC	CASSYRLAGADEQFF
.	TRBV11-2	TRBJ2-6	.	TGTGCCAGCAGCCTACAGGGAACTGGGGCCAACGTCCTGACTTTC	CASSLQGTGANVLTF
.	TRBV11-2	TRBJ2-7	TRBD1	TGTGCCAGCAGCTCGGACAGGGGCCCTTTTGAGCAGTACTTC	CASSSDRGPFEQYF
.	TRBV7-8	TRBJ2-7	.	TGTGCCAGCAGCTTAGCGGTGGGGGCTCTGTACGAGCAGTACTTC	CASSLAVGALYEQYF
once	TRBV3-1/TRBV3-2	TRBJ2-7	.	TGTGCCAGCAGCCGGGACGGGGTATTAGGCTCCTACGAGCAGTACTTC	CASSRDGVLGSYEQYF
.	TRBV7-8	TRBJ2-2	TRBD1	TGTGCCAGCAGCTGGGACAGAACGAACACCGGGGAGCTGTTTTTT	CASSWDRTNTGELFF
.	TRBV19	TRBJ2-2	.	TGTGCCAGTAGAGGGAGCTATTCCACCAACGGGGAGCTGTTTTTT	CASRGSYSTNGELFF
.	TRBV2	TRBJ1-3	.	TGTGCCAGCAGTGATCGTAGGGGCTCTGGAAACACCATATATTTT	CASSDRRGSGNTIYF
.	TRBV24-1	TRBJ1-3	.	TGTGCCACCAGTGATTTGATGACAGGAAACACCATATATTTT	CATSDLMTGNTIYF
.	TRBV19	TRBJ1-2	.	TGTGCCAGTAGGCTATTCGGCCAGGACTATGGCTACACCTTC	CASRLFGQDYGYTF
.	TRBV6-6	TRBJ2-1	.	TGTGCCAGCAGTCCCCCCCTAAGGGGGGTGACATACAATGAGCAGTTCTTC	CASSPPLRGVTYNEQFF
.	TRBV19	TRBJ2-2	.	TGTGCCAGTCGGACAGCCTCGAACACCGGGGAGCTGTTTTTT	CASRTASNTGELFF
.	TRBV11-2	TRBJ2-4	TRBD1	TGTGCCAGCAGCGCCCATGTGGCAGGGGGAGCCAAAAACATTCAGTACTTC	CASSAHVAGGAKNIQYF
.	TRBV5-1	TRBJ1-5	TRBD1	TGCGCCAGCAGCCCCATGACAGGGTTAAATCAGCCCCAGCATTTT	CASSPMTGLNQPQHF
.	TRBV5-1	TRBJ1-5	.	TGCGCCAGCAGCCCGACTCCCGGGGGGAGTCAGCCCCAGCATTTT	CASSPTPGGSQPQHF
.	TRBV18	TRBJ2-3	TRBD2	TGTGCCAGCTCACCGACCGGGACTAGTGGTACCACAGATACGCAGTATTTT	CASSPTGTSGTTDTQYF
.	TRBV6-5	TRBJ1-1	.	TGTGCCAGCAGTCCCCACAGGGATCTTAACACTGAAGCTTTCTTT	CASSPHRDLNTEAFF
.	TRBV20-1	TRBJ1-2	.	TGCAGTGCTAGTGTCTCGGGCCTCTATGGCTACACCTTC	CSASVSGLYGYTF
.	TRBV6-5	TRBJ1-2	TRBD1	TGTGCCAGCAGTTCGACAGGGGACGGCGGCTACACCTTC	CASSSTGDGGYTF
.	TRBV6-2/TRBV6-3	TRBJ1-2	.	TGTGCCAGCAGCTTACAGGTTTACTATGGCTACACCTTC	CASSLQVYYGYTF
.	TRBV5-1	TRBJ2-7	.	TGCGCCAGCGGGACAGGGTTGGGGCTAGCGGGGACCCCTTGGTACGAGCAGTACTTC	CASGTGLGLAGTPWYEQYF
once	TRBV3-1/TRBV3-2	TRBJ2-7	TRBD1	TGTGCCAGCAGCAGAGGGACAGCCTACGAGCAGTACTTC	CASSRGTAYEQYF
.	TRBV5-1	TRBJ1-1	.	TGCGCCAGCAGCTTGGTTTCCAGCAGGGACACTCGTTATGAAGCTTTCTTT	CASSLVSSRDTRYEAFF
few	TRBV18	TRBJ2-7	.	TGTGCCAGCTCAACAGGACAGACGGAAAGAGCCTACGAGCAGTACTTC	CASSTGQTERAYEQYF
.	TRBV5-8	TRBJ1-5	.	TGTGCCAGCAGCCTCAGGGTGAATAGCAATCAGCCCCAGCATTTT	CASSLRVNSNQPQHF
.	TRBV10-3	TRBJ1-1	.	TGTGCCATCAGTGAGTTGAAGACGAACTTGAACACTGAAGCTTTCTTT	CAISELKTNLNTEAFF
.	TRBV19	TRBJ1-2	.	TGTGCCAGTAGTTTGAGCGAGGGAGGCTACACCTTC	CASSLSEGGYTF
.	TRBV28	TRBJ1-5	TRBD1	TGTGCCAGCAGTCTCGGACAGGCGCAGCCCCAGCATTTT	CASSLGQAQPQHF
once	TRBV15	TRBJ1-5	TRBD1	TGTGCCACCAGCCAGGGGGCTAGCAATCAGCCCCAGCATTTT	CATSQGASNQPQHF
once	TRBV5-6	TRBJ1-2	.	TGTGCCAGCAGCTTGGACGGCTATGGCTACACCTTC	CASSLDGYGYTF
.	TRBV19	TRBJ1-5	TRBD1	TGTGCCAGTAGTCCGGGACAGGGGGCATGGCAGCCCCAGCATTTT	CASSPGQGAWQPQHF
.	TRBV7-2	TRBJ1-2	TRBD1	TGTGCCAGCAGCTTAGTTGGGACAGCTGACTATGGCTACACCTTC	CASSLVGTADYGYTF
few	TRBV7-8	TRBJ1-6	TRBD1	TGTGCCAGCAGCCCAAGGACAGGGTTAGGTTCACCCCTCCACTTT	CASSPRTGLGSPLHF
.	TRBV10-2	TRBJ2-3	.	TGCGCCAGCAGTGAGGGGGGCGGACGCACAGATACGCAGTATTTT	CASSEGGGRTDTQYF
.	TRBV7-3	TRBJ2-1	TRBD2	TGTGCCAGCAGCTTAACGCTGGCGGGAGGGGAGCAGTTCTTC	CASSLTLAGGEQFF
.	TRBV11-2	TRBJ2-3	TRBD2	TGTGCCAGCAGCTTTGGTACGGGACTAGCGACAGATACGCAGTATTTT	CASSFGTGLATDTQYF
.	TRBV5-1	TRBJ1-2	.	TGCGCCAGCAGCTTGGCCGCGGGTGTGCAGTCTGCAGACACCTTC	CASSLAAGVQSADTF
.	TRBV2	TRBJ2-3	.	TGTGCCAGCAGATCCCCCGTGGGGGAGCCGGGGCAGTATTTT	CASRSPVGEPGQYF
.	TRBV2	TRBJ2-1	TRBD2	TGTGCCAGCAGTGATACGGGGGGGTTCTACAATGAGCAGTTCTTC	CASSDTGGFYNEQFF
.	TRBV7-2	TRBJ2-1	TRBD2	TGTGCCAGCAGCTTAGGTCTAGCGGCCTACAATGAGCAGTTCTTC	CASSLGLAAYNEQFF
.	TRBV29-1	TRBJ2-1	.	TGCAGCGTCGTGACTGGTTGGGATGAGCAGTTCTTC	CSVVTGWDEQFF
.	TRBV5-1	TRBJ1-6	.	TGCGCCAGCAGCTTGGAGGTCGCGAATTCACCCCTCCACTTT	CASSLEVANSPLHF
.	TRBV2	TRBJ1-3	.	TGTGCCAGCAGGGGGGCCCCTGGAAACACCATATATTTT	CASRGAPGNTIYF